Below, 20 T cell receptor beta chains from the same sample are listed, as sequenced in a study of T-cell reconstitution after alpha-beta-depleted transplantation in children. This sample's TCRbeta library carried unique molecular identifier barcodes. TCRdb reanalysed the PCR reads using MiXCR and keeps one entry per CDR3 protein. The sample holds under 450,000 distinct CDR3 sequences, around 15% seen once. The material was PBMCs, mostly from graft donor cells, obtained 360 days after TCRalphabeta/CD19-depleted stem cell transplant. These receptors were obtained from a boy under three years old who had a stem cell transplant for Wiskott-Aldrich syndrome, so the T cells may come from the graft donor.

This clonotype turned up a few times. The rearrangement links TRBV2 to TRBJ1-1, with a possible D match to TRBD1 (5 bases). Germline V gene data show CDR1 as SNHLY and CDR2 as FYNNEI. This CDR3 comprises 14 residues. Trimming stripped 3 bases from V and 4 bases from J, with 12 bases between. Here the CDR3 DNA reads TGTGCCAGCAGTGATCGCAGGGTTCGCACTGAAGCTTTCTTT. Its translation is CASSDRRVRTEAFF.

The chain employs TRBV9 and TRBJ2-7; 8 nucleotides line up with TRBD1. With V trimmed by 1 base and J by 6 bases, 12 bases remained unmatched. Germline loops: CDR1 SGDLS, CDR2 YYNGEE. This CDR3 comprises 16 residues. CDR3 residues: CASSVSPGQGAGEQYF. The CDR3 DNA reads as TGTGCCAGCAGCGTATCCCCGGGGCAGGGGGCGGGCGAGCAGTACTTC.

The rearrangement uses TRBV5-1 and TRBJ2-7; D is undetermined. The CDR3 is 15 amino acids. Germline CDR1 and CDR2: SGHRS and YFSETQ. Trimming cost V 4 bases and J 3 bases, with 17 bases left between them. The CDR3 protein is CASSPGRAKIYEQYF. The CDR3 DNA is TGCGCCAGCAGCCCGGGTCGCGCCAAAATCTACGAGCAGTACTTC.

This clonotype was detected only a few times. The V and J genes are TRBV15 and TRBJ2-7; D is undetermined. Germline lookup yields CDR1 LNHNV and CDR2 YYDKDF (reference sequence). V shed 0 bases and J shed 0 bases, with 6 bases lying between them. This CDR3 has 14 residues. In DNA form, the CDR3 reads TGTGCCACCAGCAGAGATCTTAACTCCTACGAGCAGTACTTC. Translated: CATSRDLNSYEQYF.

The CDR3 DNA reads TGTGCCAGCAGCCGTGGACTAGTTGTCTACAATGAGCAGTTCTTC. Residues: CASSRGLVVYNEQFF. V is TRBV11-3 and J is TRBJ2-1, with 7 bases matching TRBD2. Germline V gives CDR1 SGHNT, CDR2 YENEEA. J gave up 3 bases and V 5 bases, and 7 bases lay outside the gene matches. The CDR3 has 15 residues. Variable domain in full (rest from reference TRBV11-3 and TRBJ2-1): EAGVVQSPRYKIIEKKQPVAFWCNPISGHNTLYWYLQNLGQGPELLIRYENEEAVDDSQLPKDRFSAERLKGVDSTLKIQPAELGDSAVYLCASSRGLVVYNEQFFGPGTRLTVL.

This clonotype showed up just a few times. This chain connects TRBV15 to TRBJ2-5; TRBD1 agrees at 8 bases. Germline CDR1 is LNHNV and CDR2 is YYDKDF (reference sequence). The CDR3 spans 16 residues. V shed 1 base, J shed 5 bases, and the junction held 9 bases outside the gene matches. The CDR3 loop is CATSRVPGQAGETQYF. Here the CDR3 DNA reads TGTGCCACCAGCAGAGTCCCGGGACAGGCAGGGGAGACCCAGTACTTC.

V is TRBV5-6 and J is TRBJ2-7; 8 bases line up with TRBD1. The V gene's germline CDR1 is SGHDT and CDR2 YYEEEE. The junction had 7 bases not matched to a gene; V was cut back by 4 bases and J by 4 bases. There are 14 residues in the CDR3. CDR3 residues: CASSKDRVSYEQYF. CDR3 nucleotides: TGTGCCAGCAGCAAGGACAGGGTATCTTACGAGCAGTACTTC. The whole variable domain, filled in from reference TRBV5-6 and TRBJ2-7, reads DAGVTQSPTHLIKTRGQQVTLRCSPKSGHDTVSWYQQALGQGPQFIFQYYEEEERQRGNFPDRFSGHQFPNYSSELNVNALLLGDSALYLCASSKDRVSYEQYFGPGTRLTVT.

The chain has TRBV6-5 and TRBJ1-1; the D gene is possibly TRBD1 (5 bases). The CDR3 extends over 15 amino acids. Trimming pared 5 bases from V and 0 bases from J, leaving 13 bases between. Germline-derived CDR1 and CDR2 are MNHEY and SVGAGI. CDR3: CASSHLWGMNTEAFF. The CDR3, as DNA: TGTGCCAGCAGTCACCTCTGGGGGATGAACACTGAAGCTTTCTTT.

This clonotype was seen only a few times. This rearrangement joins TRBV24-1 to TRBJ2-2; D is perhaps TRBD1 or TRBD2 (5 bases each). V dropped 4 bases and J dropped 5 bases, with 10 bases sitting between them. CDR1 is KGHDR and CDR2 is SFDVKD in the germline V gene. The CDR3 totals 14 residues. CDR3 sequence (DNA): TGTGCCACCAGTGACCCCAGGGAGACCGGGGAGCTGTTTTTT. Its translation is CATSDPRETGELFF.

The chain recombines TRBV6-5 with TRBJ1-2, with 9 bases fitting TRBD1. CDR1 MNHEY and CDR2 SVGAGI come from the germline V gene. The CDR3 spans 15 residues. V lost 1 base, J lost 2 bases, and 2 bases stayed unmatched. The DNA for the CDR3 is TGTGCCAGCAGTTACTTGGGACAGGGCAACTATGGCTACACCTTC. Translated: CASSYLGQGNYGYTF.

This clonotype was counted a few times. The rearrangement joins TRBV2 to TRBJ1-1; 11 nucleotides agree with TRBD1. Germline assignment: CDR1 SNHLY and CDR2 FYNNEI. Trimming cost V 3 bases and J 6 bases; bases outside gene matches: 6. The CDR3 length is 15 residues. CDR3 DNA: TGTGCCAGCAGTGACCGGGACAGGGGGAATTCTGAAGCTTTCTTT. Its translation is CASSDRDRGNSEAFF.

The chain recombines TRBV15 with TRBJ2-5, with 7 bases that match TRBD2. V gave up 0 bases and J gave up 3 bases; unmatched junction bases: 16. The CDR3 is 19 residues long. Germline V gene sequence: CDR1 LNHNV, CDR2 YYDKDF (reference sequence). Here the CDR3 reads CATSRDWPNYGLVEETQYF. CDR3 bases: TGTGCCACCAGCAGAGATTGGCCCAACTACGGACTAGTCGAAGAGACCCAGTACTTC.

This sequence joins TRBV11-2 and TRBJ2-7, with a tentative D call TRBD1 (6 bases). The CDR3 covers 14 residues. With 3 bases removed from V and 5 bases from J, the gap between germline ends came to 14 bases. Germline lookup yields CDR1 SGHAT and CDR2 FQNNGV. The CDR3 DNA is TGTGCCAGCAGCTTTTCCAGGGGTAACAACGAGCAGTACTTC. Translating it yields CASSFSRGNNEQYF.

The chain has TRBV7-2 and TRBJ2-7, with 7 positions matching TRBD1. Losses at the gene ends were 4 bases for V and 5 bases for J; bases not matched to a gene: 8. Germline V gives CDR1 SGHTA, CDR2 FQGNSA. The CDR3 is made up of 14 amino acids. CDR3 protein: CASSSRQGRDEQYF. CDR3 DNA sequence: TGTGCCAGCAGCTCAAGACAGGGACGGGACGAGCAGTACTTC.

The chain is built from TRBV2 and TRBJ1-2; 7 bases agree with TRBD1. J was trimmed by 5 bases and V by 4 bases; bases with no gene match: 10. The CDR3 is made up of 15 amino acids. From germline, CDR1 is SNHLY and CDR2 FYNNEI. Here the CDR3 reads CASSARTGVDYGYTF. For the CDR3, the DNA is TGTGCCAGCAGTGCCCGGACAGGAGTGGATTATGGCTACACCTTC.

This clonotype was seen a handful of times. The CDR3 protein is CASSSPGTAQNIQYF. As DNA, the CDR3 is TGTGCCAGCAGCTCCCCCGGGACAGCACAAAACATTCAGTACTTC. The rearrangement uses TRBV7-9 and TRBJ2-4, with TRBD1 matching over 7 bases. V trimming: 4 bases; J trimming: 5 bases; junction bases outside the gene matches: 8. The CDR3 runs to 15 residues. Germline V gene data show CDR1 as SEHNR and CDR2 as FQNEAQ (reference sequence).

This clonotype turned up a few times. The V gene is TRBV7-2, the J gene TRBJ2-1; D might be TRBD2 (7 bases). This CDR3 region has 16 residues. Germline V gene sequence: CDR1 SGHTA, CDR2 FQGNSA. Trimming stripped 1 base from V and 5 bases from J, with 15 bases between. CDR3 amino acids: CASSLEGGGPDNEQFF. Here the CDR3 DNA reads TGTGCCAGCAGCTTAGAAGGGGGAGGGCCTGACAATGAGCAGTTCTTC.

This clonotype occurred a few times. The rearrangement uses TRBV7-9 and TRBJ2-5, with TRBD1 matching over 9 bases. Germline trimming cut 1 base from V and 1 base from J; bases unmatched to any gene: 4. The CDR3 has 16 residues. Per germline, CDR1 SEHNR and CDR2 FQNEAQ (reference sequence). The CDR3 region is CASSLGTGAVQETQYF. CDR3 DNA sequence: TGTGCCAGCAGCTTAGGGACAGGGGCCGTCCAAGAGACCCAGTACTTC.

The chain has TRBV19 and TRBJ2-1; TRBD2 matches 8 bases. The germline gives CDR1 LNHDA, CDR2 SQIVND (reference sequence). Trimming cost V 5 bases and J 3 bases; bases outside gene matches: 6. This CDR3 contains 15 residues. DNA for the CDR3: TGTGCCAGTAGTCCTACGGGACTAGTCTACAATGAGCAGTTCTTC. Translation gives CASSPTGLVYNEQFF.

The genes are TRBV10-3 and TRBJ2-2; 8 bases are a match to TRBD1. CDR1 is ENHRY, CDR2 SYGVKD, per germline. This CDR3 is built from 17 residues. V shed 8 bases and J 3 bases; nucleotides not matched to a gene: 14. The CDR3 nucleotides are TGTGCCATCGCTCCGACAGGGGCCTCGCGATACACCGGGGAGCTGTTTTTT. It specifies CAIAPTGASRYTGELFF.